Below, 30 T cell receptor beta chains from the same sample are listed, as sequenced in a study of radiation and T cells in renal cell carcinoma. The time point: blood 2 weeks post-SBRT. The treatment is: 15 Gy SBRT to primary tumor, nephrectomy 4 weeks later. Sequencing was performed with immunoSEQ multiplex PCR; in TCRdb, only in-frame clones are kept and a portion is missing. Of some 58,000 clones in the sample, around three quarters were seen once. Source: blood, taken from a patient whose treatment included radiotherapy and nephrectomy. These TCRs come from a man aged 55 to 69 with renal cell carcinoma.

The V call is TRBV28, the J call TRBJ2-1, with 12 nucleotides matching TRBD2. The germline gives CDR1 MDHEN, CDR2 SYDVKM. V dropped 7 bases and J dropped 5; count of bases not matched to a gene: 21. The CDR3 runs 20 residues. The CDR3 DNA sequence: TGTGCCAGCACCCCACCCCCCGCTAGCGGGAGGGCTAACCTTAACAATGAGCAGTTCTTC. Residues: CASTPPPASGRANLNNEQFF.

The chain is built from TRBV6-6 and TRBJ1-2; 7 bases are shared with TRBD1. This CDR3 spans 13 amino acids. Looked up from germline, CDR1 is MNHNY and CDR2 is SVGAGI (reference sequence). V shed 2 bases and J 12 bases; nucleotides not matched to a gene: 9. The CDR3 loop reads CASSYGSTGQNTF. The CDR3 DNA reads TGTGCCAGCAGTTACGGTTCAACGGGACAGAACACCTTC.

V usage is TRBV6-5 and J usage is TRBJ1-3; 11 nucleotides agree with TRBD1. The CDR3 totals 16 residues. J lost 4 bases, V lost 4 bases, and 6 bases had no gene match. The germline V gene encodes CDR1 MNHEY and CDR2 SVGAGI. The CDR3 region has the DNA TGTGCCAGCAGTTTCAGGGGACAGGGGGAAGGAAACACCATATATTTT. Its protein is CASSFRGQGEGNTIYF.

The chain links TRBV7-6 to TRBJ2-1, with 11 positions matching TRBD2. The V and J ends lost 5 bases and 9 bases, in that order; junction bases with no gene match: 15. Germline CDR1 SGHVS, CDR2 FNYEAQ. The CDR3 length is 17 residues. In nucleotides, the CDR3 is TGTGCCAGCAGCGACAGCCTAGCGGGGGGCCAGGGAAGTGAGCAGTTCTTC. Translated, it gives CASSDSLAGGQGSEQFF. The full variable domain, its missing parts supplied by reference TRBV7-6 and TRBJ2-1, is GAGVSQSPRYKVTKRGQDVALRCDPISGHVSLYWYRQALGQGPEFLTYFNYEAQQDKSGLPNDRFSAERPEGSISTLTIQRTEQRDSAMYRCASSDSLAGGQGSEQFFGPGTRLTVL.

The chain uses TRBV6-1 and TRBJ2-2; D remains ambiguous. The V end lost 4 bases, the J end lost 6 bases, and 9 bases lay between the germline ends. This CDR3 is 13 amino acids long. Per the germline V gene, CDR1 is MNHNS and CDR2 is SASEGT. The CDR3: CASSVGTAGELFF. DNA for the CDR3: TGTGCCAGCAGTGTAGGAACAGCCGGGGAGCTGTTTTTT.

This chain links TRBV25-1 with TRBJ1-4; perhaps TRBD1 as D (6 bases). The CDR3 is 15 amino acids. Per the germline V gene, CDR1 is MGHDK and CDR2 is SYGVNS. The V and J ends lost 1 base and 7 bases respectively, with 13 bases between them. The CDR3 nucleotides read TGTGCCAGCAGTGAATTGGGGACAAGAGGTGAAAAACTGTTTTTT. Its translation is CASSELGTRGEKLFF.

This clone appeared a few times. This chain links TRBV6-5 with TRBJ2-3; D is perhaps TRBD1 (6 bases). Germline-derived CDR1 and CDR2 are MNHEY and SVGAGI. The CDR3 sequence is 13 residues long. The V and J ends lost 6 bases and 6 bases respectively, with 13 bases between them. This CDR3 reads CASRDPRGDTQYF. The CDR3 coding sequence is TGTGCCAGCAGGGATCCGAGGGGGGATACGCAGTATTTT.

CDR3 nucleotide sequence: TGTGCCAGCAGCTTATCACTAGCGGGCTACAATGAGCAGTTCTTC. This sequence encodes CASSLSLAGYNEQFF. The chain employs TRBV7-9 and TRBJ2-1; 9 bases match TRBD2. Looked up from germline, CDR1 is SEHNR and CDR2 is FQNEAQ (reference sequence). V dropped 2 bases and J dropped 3; count of bases not matched to a gene: 2. The CDR3 runs 15 residues.

This sequence joins TRBV18 and TRBJ2-7; D may correspond to TRBD1 or TRBD2 (5 bases each). V gave up 3 bases and J gave up 4 bases, with 13 bases separating them. Germline loops: CDR1 KGHSH, CDR2 LQKENI. The CDR3 spans 14 residues. The CDR3 DNA is TGTGCCAGCTCACCCATGGGGGTTGGGTACGAGCAGTACTTC. This sequence encodes CASSPMGVGYEQYF. Full variable domain (rest looked up from reference TRBV18 and TRBJ2-7): NAGVMQNPRHLVRRRGQEARLRCSPMKGHSHVYWYRQLPEEGLKFMVYLQKENIIDESGMPKERFSAEFPKEGPSILRIQQVVRGDSAAYFCASSPMGVGYEQYFGPGTRLTVT.

V and J are TRBV11-3 and TRBJ1-4, with D perhaps TRBD1 (5 bases). The V end lost 5 bases, the J end lost 8 bases, and 21 bases lay between the germline ends. CDR1 and CDR2 from the germline V gene are SGHNT and YENEEA. CDR3 length: 16 residues. CDR3 DNA sequence: TGTGCCAGCAGCCCCGGCGGGCGTGAGGGGCGGGAAAAACTGTTTTTT. Translated, it gives CASSPGGREGREKLFF.

The chain carries TRBV27 and TRBJ2-5, with D possibly being TRBD1 or TRBD2 (6 bases each). The germline CDR1 and CDR2 sequences are MNHEY and SMNVEV (reference sequence). The V gene lost 5 bases and the J gene lost 2 bases, with 21 bases spanning the gap. The CDR3 covers 17 residues. The CDR3 region is CASSPFWGAKQQETQYF. CDR3 bases: TGTGCCAGCAGTCCGTTTTGGGGGGCGAAACAACAAGAGACCCAGTACTTC.

V is TRBV7-2 and J is TRBJ1-1; D perhaps matches TRBD1 (5 bases). This CDR3 contains 14 residues. V was trimmed by 1 base and J by 4 bases, leaving 10 bases between them. Looked up from germline, CDR1 is SGHTA and CDR2 is FQGNSA. The DNA of the CDR3 is TGTGCCAGCAGCTTAGGAGCCGGGGGCACTGAAGCTTTCTTT. Its protein is CASSLGAGGTEAFF.

This rearrangement joins TRBV30 to TRBJ1-5; D unresolved. Trimming left V 4 bases short and J 2 bases short, with 9 bases between. This CDR3 is 13 amino acids long. The germline V gene encodes CDR1 GTSNPN and CDR2 SVGIG (reference sequence). The CDR3 reads CAWNRNGNQPQHF. The CDR3 nucleotides read TGTGCCTGGAATAGAAACGGCAATCAGCCCCAGCATTTT. Full variable domain (remainder filled in from reference TRBV30 and TRBJ1-5): SQTIHQWPATLVQPVGSPLSLECTVEGTSNPNLYWYRQAAGRGLQLLFYSVGIGQISSEVPQNLSASRPQDRQFILSSKKLLLSDSGFYLCAWNRNGNQPQHFGDGTRLSIL.

At least ten counts were recorded for this clone. J is TRBJ2-2 and V is TRBV27; TRBD2 matches 8 bases. Germline assignment: CDR1 MNHEY and CDR2 SMNVEV (reference sequence). The CDR3 has 16 amino acids. With 5 bases clipped from V and 2 bases from J, the junction kept 7 bases outside the gene matches. The CDR3 sequence: CASSPSGGHNTGELFF. In nucleotides, the CDR3 is TGTGCCAGCAGTCCGAGCGGGGGCCATAACACCGGGGAGCTGTTTTTT.

The chain has TRBV9 and TRBJ1-2, with D unclear. Germline lookup yields CDR1 SGDLS and CDR2 YYNGEE. V was pared by 2 bases and J by 5 bases, with 4 bases between. The CDR3 length is 11 residues. The CDR3 loop reads CASSVLYGYTF. CDR3 coding DNA: TGTGCCAGCAGCGTCCTTTATGGCTACACCTTC.

V usage is TRBV19 and J usage is TRBJ1-5; TRBD1 matches 8 bases. Trimming at V came to 1 base and at J to 4 bases, leaving 9 bases not matched to a gene. Germline CDR1 LNHDA, CDR2 SQIVND (reference sequence). The CDR3 spans 17 residues. The CDR3 loop reads CASSIAGGTGGNQPQHF. CDR3 DNA: TGTGCCAGTAGTATAGCGGGGGGGACAGGCGGGAATCAGCCCCAGCATTTT.

This clone came up a few times. V is TRBV30 and J is TRBJ1-1; TRBD1 is a possible D gene (6 bases). In germline, CDR1 is GTSNPN, CDR2 SVGIG (reference sequence). The CDR3 contains 14 residues. V was clipped by 3 bases and J by 5 bases, with 16 bases between them. The CDR3 DNA sequence: TGTGCCTGGAGCGAGGGGGTCGCCGGGACTGAAGCTTTCTTT. It codes for CAWSEGVAGTEAFF.

This clone was counted once. J is TRBJ1-2 and V is TRBV5-8; TRBD1 agrees at 8 bases. CDR1 and CDR2 from the germline V gene are SGHTS and YDEGEE. The CDR3 consists of 14 residues. Unmatched junction bases numbered 6, after V lost 6 bases and J lost 2 bases. CDR3 in amino acids: CASKSTGVNYGYTF. The CDR3 coding sequence is TGTGCCAGCAAGTCGACAGGGGTGAACTATGGCTACACCTTC.

The chain has TRBV7-9 and TRBJ1-5, with D possibly being TRBD1 (5 bases). Germline assignment: CDR1 SEHNR and CDR2 FQNEAQ (reference sequence). The CDR3 is 16 residues long. The ends were cut back, 4 bases at V and 0 bases at J, with 13 bases in the middle. As DNA, the CDR3 is TGTGCCAGCAGCTCCTGGGACGGGTATAGCAATCAGCCCCAGCATTTT. Translating it yields CASSSWDGYSNQPQHF.

This clone appeared a few times. The chain joins TRBV12-5 to TRBJ1-1; 7 bases line up with TRBD1. J lost 3 bases, V lost 5 bases, and 3 bases had no gene match. The CDR3 contains 13 residues. Germline-derived CDR1 and CDR2 are LGHNT and FRNRAP. Here the CDR3 reads CASGPGTDTEAFF. CDR3 bases: TGTGCTAGTGGTCCCGGGACAGACACTGAAGCTTTCTTT.

The rearrangement links TRBV6-6 to TRBJ1-4; D is uncertain. Germline CDR1 is MNHNY and CDR2 is SVGAGI (reference sequence). V lost 8 bases and J lost 4, with 11 bases in between. The CDR3 has 13 amino acids. CDR3 protein: CASLDGLNEKLFF. The CDR3 DNA reads as TGTGCCAGCCTGGACGGGCTTAATGAAAAACTGTTTTTT.

The chain employs TRBV7-2 and TRBJ1-1, with D unclear. The CDR3 contains 15 residues. Germline V lookup: CDR1 SGHTA, CDR2 FQGNSA. V gave up 4 bases and J gave up 1 base, with 13 bases separating them. CDR3 sequence: CASSSPDMGNTEAFF. In nucleotides, the CDR3 is TGTGCCAGCAGCTCACCCGATATGGGGAACACTGAAGCTTTCTTT.

The chain recombines TRBV7-2 with TRBJ1-2; no clear D. The CDR3 covers 13 residues. Trimming took off 5 bases at V and 5 bases at J, with 12 bases between the two ends. Germline V gene data show CDR1 as SGHTA and CDR2 as FQGNSA. DNA for the CDR3: TGTGCCAGCAGCCCAGAAAGGTTATATGGCTACACCTTC. This gives the protein CASSPERLYGYTF.

The chain couples TRBV29-1 to TRBJ2-5; D is possibly TRBD1 (5 bases). Germline CDR1 SQVTM, CDR2 ANQGSEA. The V gene lost 3 bases and the J gene lost 2 bases, with 7 bases spanning the gap. The CDR3 sequence is 12 residues long. DNA of the CDR3: TGCAGCGTTGATGGGGCACAAGAGACCCAGTACTTC. Residues: CSVDGAQETQYF. Variable domain in full (rest from reference TRBV29-1 and TRBJ2-5): SAVISQKPSRDICQRGTSLTIQCQVDSQVTMMFWYRQQPGQSLTLIATANQGSEATYESGFVIDKFPISRPNLTFSTLTVSNMSPEDSSIYLCSVDGAQETQYFGPGTRLLVL.

A few counts support this clone. This chain uses TRBV30 with TRBJ1-4; weak D call: TRBD1 (5 bases). Germline CDR1 reads GTSNPN; CDR2 reads SVGIG (reference sequence). This CDR3 has 13 residues. The V end lost 1 base, the J end lost 8 bases, and 11 bases lay between the germline ends. The CDR3 protein is CAWSAGIWEKLFF. In nucleotides, the CDR3 is TGTGCCTGGAGTGCAGGGATTTGGGAAAAACTGTTTTTT.

The CDR3 nucleotides read TGCGCCAGCAGCTTGGCCATGGTAGCAACTAATGAAAAACTGTTTTTT. As protein: CASSLAMVATNEKLFF. This chain joins TRBV5-1 and TRBJ1-4; D uncertain. The germline V gene encodes CDR1 SGHRS and CDR2 YFSETQ. The V gene lost 0 bases and the J gene lost 0 bases, with 9 bases spanning the gap. This CDR3 contains 16 residues.

This chain connects TRBV7-2 to TRBJ1-1; D is possibly TRBD1 (6 bases). The CDR3 runs 15 residues. CDR1 SGHTA and CDR2 FQGNSA come from the germline V gene. The V gene lost 4 bases and the J gene lost 1 base, with 13 bases spanning the gap. In DNA form, the CDR3 reads TGTGCCAGCAGCTGGACCGGGACACAGAACACTGAAGCTTTCTTT. It translates to CASSWTGTQNTEAFF.

In this sample, this clone turned up a few times. The J gene is TRBJ1-5, the V gene TRBV6-5; D is ambiguous. The CDR3 spans 13 residues. V was trimmed by 7 bases and J by 6 bases, leaving 13 bases between them. Germline assignment: CDR1 MNHEY and CDR2 SVGAGI. The CDR3 region has the DNA TGTGCCAGCACCATAATGCCGGGTCAGCCCCAGCATTTT. Residues: CASTIMPGQPQHF.

The CDR3 region has the DNA TGCAGCGTCCTCCCACGGGGGGGGATGAACACTGAAGCTTTCTTT. Its translation: CSVLPRGGMNTEAFF. The V and J genes are TRBV29-1 and TRBJ1-1; D might be TRBD1 (5 bases). The CDR3 consists of 15 residues. V shed 6 bases and J shed 0 bases, with 17 bases lying between them. The germline V gene encodes CDR1 SQVTM and CDR2 ANQGSEA. Looking up the rest from reference TRBV29-1 and TRBJ1-1 gives the full variable domain: SAVISQKPSRDICQRGTSLTIQCQVDSQVTMMFWYRQQPGQSLTLIATANQGSEATYESGFVIDKFPISRPNLTFSTLTVSNMSPEDSSIYLCSVLPRGGMNTEAFFGQGTRLTVV.

The V call is TRBV7-9, the J call TRBJ1-2; perhaps TRBD1 as D (5 bases). The germline V and J ends were trimmed by 5 bases and 6 bases, with 10 bases remaining between them. CDR1 and CDR2 from the germline V gene are SEHNR and FQNEAQ (reference sequence). This CDR3 has 12 residues. The chain's CDR3 is CASSTATDGYTF. The CDR3 coding sequence is TGTGCCAGCAGCACCGCGACAGATGGCTACACCTTC.